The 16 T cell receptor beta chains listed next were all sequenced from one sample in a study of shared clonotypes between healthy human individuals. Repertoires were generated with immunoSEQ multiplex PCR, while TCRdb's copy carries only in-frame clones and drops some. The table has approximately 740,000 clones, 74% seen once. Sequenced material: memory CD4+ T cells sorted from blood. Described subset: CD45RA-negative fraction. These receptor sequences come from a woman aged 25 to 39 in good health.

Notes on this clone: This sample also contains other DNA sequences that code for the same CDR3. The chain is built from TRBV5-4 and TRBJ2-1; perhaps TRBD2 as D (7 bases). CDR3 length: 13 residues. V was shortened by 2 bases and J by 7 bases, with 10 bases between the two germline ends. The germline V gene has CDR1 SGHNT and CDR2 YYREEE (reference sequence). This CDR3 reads CASSFKGGNEQFF. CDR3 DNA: TGTGCCAGCAGCTTCAAGGGGGGGAATGAGCAGTTCTTC.

The CDR3 reads CASSGKLAGQGHEQYF. DNA for the CDR3: TGTGCCAGCAGCGGGAAACTGGCGGGACAGGGGCACGAGCAGTACTTC. The rearrangement links TRBV7-8 to TRBJ2-7; TRBD1 matches at 10 bases. Germline V gene data show CDR1 as SGHVS and CDR2 as FQNEAQ. This CDR3 is 16 amino acids long. With V trimmed by 5 bases and J by 5 bases, 12 bases remained unmatched. The full variable domain, its missing parts supplied by reference TRBV7-8 and TRBJ2-7, is GAGVSQSPRYKVAKRGQDVALRCDPISGHVSLFWYQQALGQGPEFLTYFQNEAQLDKSGLPSDRFFAERPEGSVSTLKIQRTQQEDSAVYLCASSGKLAGQGHEQYFGPGTRLTVT.

CDR3 DNA: TGTGCCAGCAGTGACCAGGGACTCTCTGGGGCCAACGTCCTGACTTTC. Protein: CASSDQGLSGANVLTF. The V gene is TRBV6-4, the J gene TRBJ2-6, with a possible D match to TRBD2 (6 bases). Germline values: CDR1 MRHNA, CDR2 SNTAGT. This CDR3 spans 16 amino acids. V shed 2 bases and J shed 0 bases, with 8 bases lying between them.

The DNA of the CDR3 is TGTGCCAGCAGCTTTAGTCGACAAACCTACGAGCAGTACTTC. The encoded protein is CASSFSRQTYEQYF. This chain connects TRBV5-5 to TRBJ2-7, with D hard to call. The germline V and J ends were trimmed by 2 bases and 2 bases, with 11 bases remaining between them. The CDR3 loop spans 14 amino acids. Germline values: CDR1 SGHKS, CDR2 YYEKEE (reference sequence).

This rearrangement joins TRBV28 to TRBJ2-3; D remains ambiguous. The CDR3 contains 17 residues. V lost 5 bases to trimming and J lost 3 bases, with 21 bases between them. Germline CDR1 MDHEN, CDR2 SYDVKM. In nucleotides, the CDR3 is TGTGCCAGCAGTCCCCTCCCGAAGGGAAGTGGTACAGATACGCAGTATTTT. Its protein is CASSPLPKGSGTDTQYF.

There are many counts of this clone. The CDR3 loop reads CASSDKGASPSYNEQFF. In DNA, the CDR3 is TGTGCCAGCAGTGACAAAGGGGCTAGCCCCTCCTACAATGAGCAGTTCTTC. The chain joins TRBV6-1 to TRBJ2-1, with D possibly called TRBD1 or TRBD2 (5 bases each). V was shortened by 3 bases and J by 0 bases, with 15 bases between the two germline ends. The CDR3 has 17 amino acids. CDR1 is MNHNS, CDR2 SASEGT, per germline.

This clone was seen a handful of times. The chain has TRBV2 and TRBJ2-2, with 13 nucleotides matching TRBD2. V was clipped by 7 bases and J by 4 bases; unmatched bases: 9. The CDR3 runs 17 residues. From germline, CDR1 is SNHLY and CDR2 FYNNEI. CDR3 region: CASTPLAGGPSTGELFF. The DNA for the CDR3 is TGTGCCAGCACCCCACTAGCGGGAGGGCCCAGCACCGGGGAGCTGTTTTTT.

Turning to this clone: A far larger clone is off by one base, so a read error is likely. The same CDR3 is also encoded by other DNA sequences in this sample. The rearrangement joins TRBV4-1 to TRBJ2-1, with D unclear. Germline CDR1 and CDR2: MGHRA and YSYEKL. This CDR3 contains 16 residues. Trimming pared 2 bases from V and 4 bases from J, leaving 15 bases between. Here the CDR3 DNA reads TGCGCCAGCAGCCAATTAGACATTCTGAGTTACAATGAGCAGTTCTTC. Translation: CASSQLDILSYNEQFF.

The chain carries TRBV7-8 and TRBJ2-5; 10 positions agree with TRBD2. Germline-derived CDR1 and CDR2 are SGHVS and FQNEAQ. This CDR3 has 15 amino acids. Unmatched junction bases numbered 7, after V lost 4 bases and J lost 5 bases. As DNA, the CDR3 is TGTGCCAGCAGCTGGGGTAGCGGGAGGAGTGAGACCCAGTACTTC. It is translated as CASSWGSGRSETQYF.

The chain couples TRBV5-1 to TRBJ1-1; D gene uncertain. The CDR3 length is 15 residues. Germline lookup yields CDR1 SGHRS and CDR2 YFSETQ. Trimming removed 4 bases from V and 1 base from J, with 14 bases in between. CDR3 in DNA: TGCGCCAGCAGCCCCTCCGCAGGTCGGAACACTGAAGCTTTCTTT. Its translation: CASSPSAGRNTEAFF.

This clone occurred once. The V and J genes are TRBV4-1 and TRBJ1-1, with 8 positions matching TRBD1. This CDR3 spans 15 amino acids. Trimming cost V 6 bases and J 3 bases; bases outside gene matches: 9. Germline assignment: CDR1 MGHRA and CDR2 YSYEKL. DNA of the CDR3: TGCGCCAGCAGGCACGGACAGGGCAAGGACACTGAAGCTTTCTTT. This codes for CASRHGQGKDTEAFF.

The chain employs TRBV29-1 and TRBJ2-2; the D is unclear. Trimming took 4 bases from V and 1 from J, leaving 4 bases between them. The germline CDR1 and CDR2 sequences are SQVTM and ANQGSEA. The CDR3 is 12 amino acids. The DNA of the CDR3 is TGCAGCGTTGTGCAGAACACCGGGGAGCTGTTTTTT. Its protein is CSVVQNTGELFF.

The CDR3 DNA sequence: TGCAGCGCCGTTAGTCAAGAGACCCAGTACTTC. The encoded protein is CSAVSQETQYF. The rearrangement uses TRBV29-1 and TRBJ2-5; no reliable D call. The CDR3 length is 11 residues. The V gene lost 7 bases and the J gene lost 2 bases, with 8 bases spanning the gap. Germline V gene data show CDR1 as SQVTM and CDR2 as ANQGSEA.

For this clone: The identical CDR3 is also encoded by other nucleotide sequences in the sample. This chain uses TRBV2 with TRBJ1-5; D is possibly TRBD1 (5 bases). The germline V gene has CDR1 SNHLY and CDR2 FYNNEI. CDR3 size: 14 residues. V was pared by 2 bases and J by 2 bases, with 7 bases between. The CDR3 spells CASSEQGGNQPQHF. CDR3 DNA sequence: TGTGCCAGCAGTGAACAGGGCGGCAATCAGCCCCAGCATTTT.

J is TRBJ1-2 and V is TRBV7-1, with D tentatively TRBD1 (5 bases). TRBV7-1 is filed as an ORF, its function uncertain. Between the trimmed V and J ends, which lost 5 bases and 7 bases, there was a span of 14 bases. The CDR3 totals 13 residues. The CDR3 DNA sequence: TGTGCCAGCAGCCCTCGGGGGAATCTTGGCTACACCTTC. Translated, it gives CASSPRGNLGYTF.

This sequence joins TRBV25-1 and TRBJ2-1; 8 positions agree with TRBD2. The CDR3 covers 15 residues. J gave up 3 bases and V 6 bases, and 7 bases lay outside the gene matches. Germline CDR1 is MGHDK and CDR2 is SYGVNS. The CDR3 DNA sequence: TGTGCCAGCAGGGGGGCGACTAGCGACTACAATGAGCAGTTCTTC. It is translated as CASRGATSDYNEQFF.